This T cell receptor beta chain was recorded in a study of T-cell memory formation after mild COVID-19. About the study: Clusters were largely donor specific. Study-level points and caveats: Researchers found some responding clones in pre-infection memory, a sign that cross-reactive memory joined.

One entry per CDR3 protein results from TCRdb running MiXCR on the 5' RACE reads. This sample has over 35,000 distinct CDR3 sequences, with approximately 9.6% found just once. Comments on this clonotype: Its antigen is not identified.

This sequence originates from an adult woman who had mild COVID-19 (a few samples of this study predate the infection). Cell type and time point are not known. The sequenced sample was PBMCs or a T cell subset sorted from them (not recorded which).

The CDR3: CATSDRDRGYTGELFF. The CDR3 DNA is TGTGCCACCAGTGACAGAGACAGGGGTTACACCGGGGAGCTGTTTTTT. The V call is TRBV24-1, the J call TRBJ2-2; 8 bases are a match to TRBD1. V trimming: 4 bases; J trimming: 3 bases; junction bases outside the gene matches: 6. Germline-derived CDR1 and CDR2 are KGHDR and SFDVKD. CDR3 length equals 16 residues.